These T cell receptor beta chains were read from a single sample in a study of blood T cell repertoires in COVID-19. Sequencing was performed with immunoSEQ multiplex PCR; in TCRdb, only in-frame clones are kept and a portion is missing. This table has tens of thousands of clones, roughly nine tenths appearing once. Sample: peripheral blood. The receptors shown here come from a man in his fifties or sixties with active or convalescent COVID-19. Each CDR3 is given with its conserved first and last residue. D genes are given only for firm matches. Some rows have no size entry. The others give once, few or many, or a class for an expanded clone.

d_gene	v_gene	j_gene	abundance	CDR3nt	CDR3aa
.	TRBV9	TRBJ2-7	.	TGTGCCAGCAGCAGAGCTGGAGTTTCCTACGAGCAGTACTTC	CASSRAGVSYEQYF
.	TRBV28	TRBJ1-2	.	TGTGCCAGCAGTTTACGCAGGGGTGGTGGCTACACCTTC	CASSLRRGGGYTF
.	TRBV10-3	TRBJ1-1	.	TGTGCCACCCAGATGGGGGCGCGGACTGAAGCTTTCTTT	CATQMGARTEAFF
TRBD2	TRBV7-3	TRBJ2-3	.	TGTGCCAGCAGCTTAAATTCCGGCGCTAGCGGGAGTTTGACAGATACGCAGTATTTT	CASSLNSGASGSLTDTQYF
.	TRBV19	TRBJ1-2	.	TGTGCCAGTAATATCGATCCCAGGCTCTATGGCTACACCTTC	CASNIDPRLYGYTF
.	TRBV7-6	TRBJ1-4	.	TGTGCCAGCAGCTCCGGGACTCCCACTTTTAATGAAAAACTGTTTTTT	CASSSGTPTFNEKLFF
.	TRBV5-1	TRBJ2-7	.	TGCGCCAGCAGCTCCGGGACTCTCTACGAGCAGTACTTC	CASSSGTLYEQYF
.	TRBV6-1	TRBJ2-7	.	TGTGCCAGCAGTGACCCACGCCGCGCAACCTACGAGCAGTACTTC	CASSDPRRATYEQYF
TRBD1	TRBV5-4	TRBJ2-7	.	TGTGCCAGCAGCTTGGCTGACAGGGCTCTCTACGAGCAGTACTTC	CASSLADRALYEQYF
TRBD2	TRBV19	TRBJ2-5	.	TGTGCCAGTAGTATGGGTGCTAGCGGGACGGAGACCCAGTACTTC	CASSMGASGTETQYF
.	TRBV6-5	TRBJ1-2	.	TGTGCCAGCACCCTTGGGAGAGCTGGCTACACCTTC	CASTLGRAGYTF
TRBD1	TRBV7-9	TRBJ1-1	.	TGTGCCAGCAGCTATACAGGGGGCATAGCTTTCTTT	CASSYTGGIAFF
.	TRBV24-1	TRBJ1-2	.	TGTGCCACCAGTGATGTGGGTGAGGCAAACTATGGCTACACCTTC	CATSDVGEANYGYTF
TRBD1	TRBV25-1	TRBJ1-1	.	TGTGCCAGCAGTAAGAAGTACGGGACAGGGGGGAGAAATGAGGCTTTCTTT	CASSKKYGTGGRNEAFF
TRBD2	TRBV2	TRBJ2-3	.	TGTGCCAGCAGTCTCAGCGGGGGAGGTGATACGCAGTATTTT	CASSLSGGGDTQYF
.	TRBV25-1	TRBJ1-4	.	TGTGCCAGCAGTGAATGGGCAGGCAATAATGAAAAACTGTTTTTT	CASSEWAGNNEKLFF
.	TRBV7-9	TRBJ2-2	.	TGTGCCAGCAGCTTAGGCGGGTGGGAGAACACCGGGGAGCTGTTTTTT	CASSLGGWENTGELFF
.	TRBV7-2	TRBJ2-5	.	TGTGCCAGCAGCTTAGAACGGGAGACGGCCCAGTACTTC	CASSLERETAQYF
.	TRBV25-1	TRBJ2-1	.	TGTGCCAGTACTTTACACGGGGAGCAGTTCTTC	CASTLHGEQFF
.	TRBV27	TRBJ2-7	.	TGTGCCAGCAGAGGGACATCCTCCTACGAGCAGTACTTC	CASRGTSSYEQYF
.	TRBV6-1	TRBJ1-1	.	TGTGCCAGCAGTGAAGGAATCACTTCTGAAGCTTTCTTT	CASSEGITSEAFF
.	TRBV3-1/TRBV3-2	TRBJ1-2	once	TGTGCCAGCAGCCACCGCGCGGGACTCAGCTATGGCTACACCTTC	CASSHRAGLSYGYTF
.	TRBV3-1/TRBV3-2	TRBJ2-5	.	TGTGCCAGCAGCCAAGAAACGGGATCGCAGTACTTC	CASSQETGSQYF
.	TRBV28	TRBJ1-5	.	TGTGCCAGCAGTTGGGGCAGGGCCTACTATAGCAATCAGCCCCAGCATTTT	CASSWGRAYYSNQPQHF
TRBD2	TRBV9	TRBJ2-5	.	TGTGCCAGCAGCCCGGGGGGAACCTCAGGAGAGACCCAGTACTTC	CASSPGGTSGETQYF
TRBD2	TRBV9	TRBJ2-3	.	TGTGCCAGCAGCGTAGCGGGGACTAGTCCTGATACGCAGTATTTT	CASSVAGTSPDTQYF
TRBD2	TRBV24-1	TRBJ2-1	.	TGTGCCACCAGTGACCAAACTAGCGCTGGCACCTACAATGAGCAGTTCTTC	CATSDQTSAGTYNEQFF
TRBD2	TRBV19	TRBJ2-1	.	TGTGCCAGTAGTATCCCCTTTAATACTAGCGGGAGGACCTACAATGAGCAGTTCTTC	CASSIPFNTSGRTYNEQFF
TRBD1	TRBV4-1	TRBJ1-1	.	TGCGCCAGCAGCCAAGATTACTACAGGGGGCAGGCTGAAGCTTTCTTT	CASSQDYYRGQAEAFF
TRBD1	TRBV5-4	TRBJ1-3	.	TGTGCCAGCAGCTGGATTGAGGGGGCTGGTTCTGGAAACACCATATATTTT	CASSWIEGAGSGNTIYF
TRBD1	TRBV11-2	TRBJ2-5	.	TGTGCCAGCAGCCCCCTGGACAGGGAGACCCAGTACTTC	CASSPLDRETQYF
TRBD1	TRBV12-3/TRBV12-4	TRBJ1-2	once	TGTGCCAGCAGGGAACAGGGGGCCTATGGCTACACCTTC	CASREQGAYGYTF
TRBD1	TRBV6-5	TRBJ1-1	.	TGTGCCAGCAGTTCGGACAGGAGTGTAGGGGGAGCTTTCTTT	CASSSDRSVGGAFF
.	TRBV9	TRBJ1-3	.	TGTGCCAGCAGCGTCAGGGAAGTGGGCTACTCTGGAAACACCATATATTTT	CASSVREVGYSGNTIYF
.	TRBV7-8	TRBJ2-1	.	TGTGCCAGCAGCTTAGAATACCCCCCCAACGGGAGCTCCTACAATGAGCAGTTCTTC	CASSLEYPPNGSSYNEQFF
.	TRBV6-1	TRBJ2-3	.	TGTGCCAGCAGTGAAGGGAGGGGCATCGATACGCAGTATTTT	CASSEGRGIDTQYF
TRBD1	TRBV18	TRBJ1-5	.	TGTGCCAGCTCACGGGACAGAGCAGTCAATCAGCCCCAGCATTTT	CASSRDRAVNQPQHF
.	TRBV6-5	TRBJ2-1	.	TGTGCCAGCAGTTACTCGCTGAGGGAGTTCTTC	CASSYSLREFF
.	TRBV25-1	TRBJ2-1	.	TGTGCCAGCAGTGGGGGGCTTCCCTACAATGAGCAGTTCTTC	CASSGGLPYNEQFF
TRBD2	TRBV10-1	TRBJ2-7	.	TGCGCCAGCAGCCCCGGGGGAGGGACCTACGAGCAGTACTTC	CASSPGGGTYEQYF
.	TRBV19	TRBJ2-4	.	TGTGCCAGTACTATGGGGAGACGCCTAGACAAAAACATTCAGTACTTC	CASTMGRRLDKNIQYF
.	TRBV5-1	TRBJ2-5	.	TGCGCCAGCAGCTTTAGTCGGGGAGAGACCCAGTACTTC	CASSFSRGETQYF
.	TRBV10-3	TRBJ1-5	.	TGTGCCATCAGTGAGGGGGCTAGCAATCAGCCCCAGCATTTT	CAISEGASNQPQHF
.	TRBV7-9	TRBJ1-1	.	TGTGCCAGCAGCTTAGTTCGAGGGGAAGCTTTCTTT	CASSLVRGEAFF
TRBD2	TRBV27	TRBJ2-7	.	TGTGCCAGACGGGACTACGTCTACGAGCAGTACTTC	CARRDYVYEQYF
TRBD1	TRBV4-1	TRBJ2-2	.	TGCGCCAGCAGCCACCGGGACAGGGAATCCACCGGGGAGCTGTTTTTT	CASSHRDRESTGELFF
TRBD1	TRBV5-1	TRBJ1-1	.	TGCGCCAGCAGCTTTACAGGGGGGATCACTGAAGCTTTCTTT	CASSFTGGITEAFF
TRBD2	TRBV3-1/TRBV3-2	TRBJ2-3	.	TGTGCCAGCAGCCACTATGGACTAGCGGGGGGGCTTGGCACAGATACGCAGTATTTT	CASSHYGLAGGLGTDTQYF
.	TRBV18	TRBJ1-1	.	TGTGCCAGCTCACCATCTGGGGCGAACACTGAAGCTTTCTTT	CASSPSGANTEAFF
TRBD2	TRBV4-1	TRBJ2-2	.	TGCGCCAGCAGCCTCACCACGGGAGGGTCTAGATCCACCGGGGAGCTGTTTTTT	CASSLTTGGSRSTGELFF
TRBD1	TRBV11-2	TRBJ2-7	.	TGTGCCAGCAGCGAGGACAGGGGGCTTTACGAGCAGTACTTC	CASSEDRGLYEQYF